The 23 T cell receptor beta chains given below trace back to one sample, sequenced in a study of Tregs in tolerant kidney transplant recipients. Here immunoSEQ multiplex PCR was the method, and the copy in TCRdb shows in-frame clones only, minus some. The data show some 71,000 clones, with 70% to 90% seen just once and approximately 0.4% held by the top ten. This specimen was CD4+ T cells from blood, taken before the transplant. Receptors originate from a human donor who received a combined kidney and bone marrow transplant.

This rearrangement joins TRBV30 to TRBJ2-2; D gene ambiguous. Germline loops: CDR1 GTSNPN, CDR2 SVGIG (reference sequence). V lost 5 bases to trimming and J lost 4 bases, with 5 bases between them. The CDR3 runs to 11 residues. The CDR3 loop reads CAWQRTGELFF. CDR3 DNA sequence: TGTGCCTGGCAGCGCACCGGGGAGCTGTTTTTT.

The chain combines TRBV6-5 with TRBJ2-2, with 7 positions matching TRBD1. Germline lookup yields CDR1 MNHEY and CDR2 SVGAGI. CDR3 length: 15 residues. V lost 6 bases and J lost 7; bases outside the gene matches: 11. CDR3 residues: CASRRTGQVSGELFF. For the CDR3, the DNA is TGTGCCAGCAGGCGGACAGGTCAAGTGAGCGGGGAGCTGTTTTTT.

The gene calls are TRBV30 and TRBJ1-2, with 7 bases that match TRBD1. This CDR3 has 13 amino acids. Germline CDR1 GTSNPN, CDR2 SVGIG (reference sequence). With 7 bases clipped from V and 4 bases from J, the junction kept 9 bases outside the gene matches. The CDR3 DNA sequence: TGTGCCTTCACGACAGGGATGGGCTATGGCTACACCTTC. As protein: CAFTTGMGYGYTF. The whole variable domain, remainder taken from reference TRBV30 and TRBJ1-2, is SQTIHQWPATLVQPVGSPLSLECTVEGTSNPNLYWYRQAAGRGLQLLFYSVGIGQISSEVPQNLSASRPQDRQFILSSKKLLLSDSGFYLCAFTTGMGYGYTFGSGTRLTVV.

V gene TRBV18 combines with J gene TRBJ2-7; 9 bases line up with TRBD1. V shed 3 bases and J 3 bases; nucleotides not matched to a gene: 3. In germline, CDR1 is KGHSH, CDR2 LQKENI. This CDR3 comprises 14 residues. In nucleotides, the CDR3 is TGTGCCAGCTCACCCGGGACAGGGAACTACGAGCAGTACTTC. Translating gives CASSPGTGNYEQYF.

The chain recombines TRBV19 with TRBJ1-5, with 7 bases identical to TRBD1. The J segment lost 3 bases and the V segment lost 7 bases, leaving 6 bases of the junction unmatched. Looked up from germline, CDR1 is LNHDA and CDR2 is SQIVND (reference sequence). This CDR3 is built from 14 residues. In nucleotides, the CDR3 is TGTGCCAGTAAGAAGGGGGCGTTCAATCAGCCCCAGCATTTT. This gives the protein CASKKGAFNQPQHF.

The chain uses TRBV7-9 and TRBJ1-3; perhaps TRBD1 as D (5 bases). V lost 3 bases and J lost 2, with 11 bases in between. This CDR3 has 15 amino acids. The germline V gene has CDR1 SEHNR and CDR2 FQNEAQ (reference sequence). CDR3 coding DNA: TGTGCCAGCAGCTTGATAGGGGTCACTGGAAACACCATATATTTT. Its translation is CASSLIGVTGNTIYF.

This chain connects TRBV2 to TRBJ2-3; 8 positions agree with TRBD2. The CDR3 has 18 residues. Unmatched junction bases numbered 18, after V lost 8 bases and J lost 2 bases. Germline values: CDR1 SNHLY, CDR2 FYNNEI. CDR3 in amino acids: CASPTVAGPPLNTDTQYF. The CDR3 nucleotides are TGTGCCAGCCCTACCGTAGCGGGACCACCACTGAACACAGATACGCAGTATTTT.

The CDR3 spells CASSTIPGLAHNEQFF. The CDR3 coding sequence is TGTGCCAGCAGTACAATTCCGGGACTAGCTCACAATGAGCAGTTCTTC. V usage is TRBV6-4 and J usage is TRBJ2-1, with 9 nucleotides matching TRBD2. This CDR3 is built from 16 residues. Unmatched junction bases numbered 10, after V lost 5 bases and J lost 5 bases. The germline CDR1 and CDR2 sequences are MRHNA and SNTAGT.

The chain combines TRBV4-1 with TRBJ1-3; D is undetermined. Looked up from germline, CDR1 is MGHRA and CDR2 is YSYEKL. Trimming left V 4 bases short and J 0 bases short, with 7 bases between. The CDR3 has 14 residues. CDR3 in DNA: TGCGCCAGCAGCCCAAGAGGCTCTGGAAACACCATATATTTT. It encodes CASSPRGSGNTIYF.

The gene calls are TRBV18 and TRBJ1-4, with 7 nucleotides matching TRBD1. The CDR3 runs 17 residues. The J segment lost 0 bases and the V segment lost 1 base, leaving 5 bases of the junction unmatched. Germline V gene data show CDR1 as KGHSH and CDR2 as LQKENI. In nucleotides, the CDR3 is TGTGCCAGCTCACCACGGGTACAGGGGTCAACTAATGAAAAACTGTTTTTT. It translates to CASSPRVQGSTNEKLFF.

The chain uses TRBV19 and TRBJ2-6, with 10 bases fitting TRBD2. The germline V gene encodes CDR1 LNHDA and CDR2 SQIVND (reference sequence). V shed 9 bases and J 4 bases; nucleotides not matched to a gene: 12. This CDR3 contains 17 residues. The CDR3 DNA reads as TGTGCCAGCGCCGGGACTAGCGCCTTGAACGGGGCCAACGTCCTGACTTTC. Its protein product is CASAGTSALNGANVLTF.

CDR3 amino acids: CASSFREGRAFF. The DNA of the CDR3 is TGTGCCAGCAGTTTTCGAGAAGGGAGAGCTTTCTTT. The chain is built from TRBV27 and TRBJ1-1; D not resolved. The V and J ends lost 3 bases and 10 bases respectively, with 12 bases between them. Germline CDR1 is MNHEY and CDR2 is SMNVEV (reference sequence). The length of the CDR3 is 12 residues.

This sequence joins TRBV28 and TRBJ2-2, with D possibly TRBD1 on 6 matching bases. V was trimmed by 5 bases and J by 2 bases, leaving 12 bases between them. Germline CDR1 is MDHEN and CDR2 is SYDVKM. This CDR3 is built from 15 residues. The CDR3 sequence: CASSLIQGNTGELFF. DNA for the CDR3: TGTGCCAGCAGTCTGATACAGGGAAACACCGGGGAGCTGTTTTTT.

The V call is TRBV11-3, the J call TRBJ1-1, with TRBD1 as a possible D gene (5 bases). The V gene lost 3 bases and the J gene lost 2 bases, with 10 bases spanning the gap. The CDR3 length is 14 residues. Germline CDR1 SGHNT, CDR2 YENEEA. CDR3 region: CASSFGGKNTEAFF. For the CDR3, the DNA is TGTGCCAGCAGCTTCGGGGGAAAAAACACTGAAGCTTTCTTT.

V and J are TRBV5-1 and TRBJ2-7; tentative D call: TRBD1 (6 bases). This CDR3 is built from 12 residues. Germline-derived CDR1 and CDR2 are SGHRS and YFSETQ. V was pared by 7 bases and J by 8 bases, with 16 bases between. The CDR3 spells CASEGQGEKQYF. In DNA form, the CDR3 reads TGCGCCAGCGAGGGACAAGGAGAAAAGCAGTACTTC.

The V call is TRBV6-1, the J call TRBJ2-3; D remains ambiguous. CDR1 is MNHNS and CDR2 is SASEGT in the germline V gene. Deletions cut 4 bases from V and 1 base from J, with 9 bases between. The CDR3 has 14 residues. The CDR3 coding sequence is TGTGCCAGCAGTGTAGATATCGGCACAGATACGCAGTATTTT. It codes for CASSVDIGTDTQYF.

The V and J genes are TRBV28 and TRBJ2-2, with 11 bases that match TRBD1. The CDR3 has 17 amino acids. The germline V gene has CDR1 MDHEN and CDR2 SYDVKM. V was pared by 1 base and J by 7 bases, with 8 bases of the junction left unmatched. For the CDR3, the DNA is TGTGCCAGCAGTTTATCCTCCCTGGACAGGGGGCGCGGGGAGCTGTTTTTT. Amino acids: CASSLSSLDRGRGELFF.

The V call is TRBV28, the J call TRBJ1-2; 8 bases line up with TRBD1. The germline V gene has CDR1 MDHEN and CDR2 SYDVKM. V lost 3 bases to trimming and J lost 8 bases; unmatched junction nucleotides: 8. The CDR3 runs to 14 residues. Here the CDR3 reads CASSFGTGRGGYTF. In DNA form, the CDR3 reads TGTGCCAGCAGTTTCGGGACAGGAAGGGGGGGCTACACCTTC.

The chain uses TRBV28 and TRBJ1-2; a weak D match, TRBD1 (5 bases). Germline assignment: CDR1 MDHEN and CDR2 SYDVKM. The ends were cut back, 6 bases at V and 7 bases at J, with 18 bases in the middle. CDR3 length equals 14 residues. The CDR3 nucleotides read TGTGCCAGCAGGGGGGACTGGAGGAAGGGTGGCTACACCTTC. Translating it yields CASRGDWRKGGYTF.

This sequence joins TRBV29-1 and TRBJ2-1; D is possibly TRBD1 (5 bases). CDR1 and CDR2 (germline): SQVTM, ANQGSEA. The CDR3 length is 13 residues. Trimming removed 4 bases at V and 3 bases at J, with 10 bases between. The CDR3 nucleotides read TGCAGCGTTGGTCGGACACTCTACAATGAGCAGTTCTTC. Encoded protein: CSVGRTLYNEQFF.

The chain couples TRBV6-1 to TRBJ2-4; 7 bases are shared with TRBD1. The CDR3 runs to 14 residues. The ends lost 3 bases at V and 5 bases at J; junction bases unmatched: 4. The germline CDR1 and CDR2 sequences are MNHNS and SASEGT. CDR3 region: CASSDGTVQNIQYF. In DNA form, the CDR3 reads TGTGCCAGCAGTGATGGGACAGTCCAAAACATTCAGTACTTC.

Written as DNA, the CDR3 is TGTGCCAGCAGCTTGGCCAAAACAGATACGCAGTATTTT. It translates to CASSLAKTDTQYF. This rearrangement joins TRBV5-6 to TRBJ2-3; D uncertain. CDR1 and CDR2 (germline): SGHDT, YYEEEE. CDR3 length: 13 amino acids. Trimming took off 0 bases at V and 3 bases at J, with 5 bases between the two ends.

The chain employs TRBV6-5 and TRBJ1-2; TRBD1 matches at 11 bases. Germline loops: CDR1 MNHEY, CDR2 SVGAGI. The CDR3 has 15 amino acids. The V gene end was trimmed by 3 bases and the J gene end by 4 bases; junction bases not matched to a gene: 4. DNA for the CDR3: TGTGCCAGCAGTTATGGACAGGGGGCCGGCTATGGCTACACCTTC. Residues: CASSYGQGAGYGYTF.